A single sample is the source of the 27 T cell receptor beta chains below, sequenced in a study of read filtering for tumor transcriptome and immune sequencing. The library was built from about 370 ng RNA with molecular barcoded adaptors for alpha/delta and beta/gamma chains. Using its own MiXCR run on the reads, TCRdb lists one record per CDR3 protein. The data show roughly 35,000 distinct CDR3 sequences, roughly an eighth seen once. Sequencing used a population of CD138-negative cells sorted from bone marrow. The receptor set was obtained from a donor over 35 with multiple myeloma.

This clonotype was observed many times. The chain combines TRBV20-1 with TRBJ2-1; 7 nucleotides match TRBD1. The CDR3 extends over 12 amino acids. The germline CDR1 and CDR2 sequences are DFQATT and SNEGSKA (reference sequence). V dropped 2 bases and J dropped 7; count of bases not matched to a gene: 2. CDR3 sequence (DNA): TGCAGTGCTAGACTACAGGGGAATGAGCAGTTCTTC. Protein: CSARLQGNEQFF.

There are many counts of this clonotype. The chain joins TRBV13 to TRBJ1-5; D remains unclear. Trimming stripped 0 bases from V and 3 bases from J, with 3 bases between. The CDR3 totals 13 residues. The germline gives CDR1 PRHDT, CDR2 FYEKMQ (reference sequence). The CDR3 sequence: CASSLGPNQPQHF. The CDR3 DNA follows: TGTGCCAGCAGCTTAGGGCCCAATCAGCCCCAGCATTTT.

Turning to this clonotype: A much larger clone differs from this one at a single base, so this may be a read error. The rearrangement joins TRBV20-1 to TRBJ2-5; D is undetermined. CDR1 DFQATT and CDR2 SNEGSKA come from the germline V gene (reference sequence). Trimming took off 3 bases at V and 3 bases at J, with 5 bases between the two ends. The CDR3 is made up of 11 amino acids. The DNA for the CDR3 is TGCAGTGCTAGTCGGGAAGAGACCCAGTACTTC. Its translation: CSASREETQYF.

The chain recombines TRBV5-4 with TRBJ1-1, with D uncertain. CDR1 and CDR2 (germline): SGHNT, YYREEE (reference sequence). V shed 2 bases and J shed 2 bases, with 13 bases lying between them. This CDR3 contains 15 residues. The CDR3 coding sequence is TGTGCCAGCAGCTTCTTTAAGACACCAAACACTGAAGCTTTCTTT. Translation gives CASSFFKTPNTEAFF. Full variable domain (rest looked up from reference TRBV5-4 and TRBJ1-1): ETGVTQSPTHLIKTRGQQVTLRCSSQSGHNTVSWYQQALGQGPQFIFQYYREEENGRGNFPPRFSGLQFPNYSSELNVNALELDDSALYLCASSFFKTPNTEAFFGQGTRLTVV.

This clonotype was seen ten or more times. The rearrangement joins TRBV20-1 to TRBJ1-5; TRBD1 is a possible D gene (5 bases). Trimming cost V 6 bases and J 6 bases, with 21 bases left between them. The CDR3 spans 15 residues. CDR1 DFQATT and CDR2 SNEGSKA come from the germline V gene (reference sequence). DNA for the CDR3: TGCAGTGCCTGGGGGATACAGGCGGGGGGTCAGCCCCAGCATTTT. It translates to CSAWGIQAGGQPQHF.

This clonotype was seen many times. The chain employs TRBV9 and TRBJ2-2, with D unresolved. V was clipped by 4 bases and J by 5 bases, with 12 bases between them. The CDR3 runs to 14 residues. Germline CDR1 SGDLS, CDR2 YYNGEE. CDR3 coding DNA: TGTGCCAGCAGCCCCAGACATAAGACCGGGGAGCTGTTTTTT. Its protein is CASSPRHKTGELFF.

The gene calls are TRBV6-2 or TRBV6-3 and TRBJ1-1, with 10 bases fitting TRBD1. Germline-derived CDR1 and CDR2 are MNHEY and SVGEGT. The J segment lost 5 bases and the V segment lost 6 bases, leaving 12 bases of the junction unmatched. This CDR3 spans 16 amino acids. The CDR3 DNA is TGTGCCAGCAGCCAGCCGGGACAGGGGAGAGAGACTGAAGCTTTCTTT. Encoded protein: CASSQPGQGRETEAFF.

At least ten counts were recorded for this clonotype. A much larger clone differs from this one at a single base, so this may be a read error. The rearrangement links TRBV29-1 to TRBJ1-4, with no clear D. The CDR3 is 17 amino acids. Germline V CDR1 and CDR2: SQVTM, ANQGSEA. As DNA, the CDR3 is TGCAGCGTTGCGTCAGTAACAGATCCTTCATATAATGAAAAACGGTTTTTT. The encoded protein is CSVASVTDPSYNEKRFF.

V gene TRBV6-5 combines with J gene TRBJ2-7, with a possible D match to TRBD1 (6 bases). V shed 6 bases and J shed 3 bases, with 15 bases lying between them. The CDR3 has 14 amino acids. Per germline, CDR1 MNHEY and CDR2 SVGAGI. In nucleotides, the CDR3 is TGTGCCAGCAGCCCTAGACAGGTGGGCTACGAGCAGTACTTC. Its protein product is CASSPRQVGYEQYF.

This clonotype was counted many times. The V gene is TRBV7-9, the J gene TRBJ2-7, with 9 bases lining up with TRBD2. The CDR3 is 14 residues long. The V gene end was trimmed by 5 bases and the J gene end by 3 bases; junction bases not matched to a gene: 5. CDR1 is SEHNR, CDR2 FQNEAQ, per germline (reference sequence). This CDR3 reads CASSPSGRNYEQYF. The CDR3 DNA is TGTGCCAGCAGCCCAAGCGGGAGGAACTACGAGCAGTACTTC.

This clonotype turned up a few times. The chain carries TRBV20-1 and TRBJ2-5; perhaps D is TRBD1 or TRBD2 (6 bases each). Germline V gives CDR1 DFQATT, CDR2 SNEGSKA (reference sequence). The V end lost 3 bases, the J end lost 4 bases, and 18 bases lay between the germline ends. The CDR3 contains 15 residues. The CDR3 DNA reads TGCAGTGCTAGGGGGGGCTCATCAAACGGAGAGACCCAGTACTTC. Translation: CSARGGSSNGETQYF.

This chain connects TRBV6-5 to TRBJ2-1, with 14 bases identical to TRBD2. The CDR3 is 16 amino acids. J gave up 2 bases and V 5 bases, and 2 bases lay outside the gene matches. Germline V CDR1 and CDR2: MNHEY, SVGAGI. CDR3 sequence: CASSRTSGRTYNEQFF. In nucleotides, the CDR3 is TGTGCCAGCAGTCGGACTAGCGGGAGGACCTACAATGAGCAGTTCTTC.

This clonotype showed up many times. The rearrangement joins TRBV9 to TRBJ2-7; 7 nucleotides align to TRBD2. Looked up from germline, CDR1 is SGDLS and CDR2 is YYNGEE. CDR3 length: 15 residues. J lost 2 bases, V lost 0 bases, and 5 bases had no gene match. The DNA for the CDR3 is TGTGCCAGCAGCGTAGGTGGCGGGAGCCCCTACGAGCAGTACTTC. Residues: CASSVGGGSPYEQYF. The full variable domain, in which reference TRBV9 and TRBJ2-7 provide the parts outside the CDR3, is DSGVTQTPKHLITATGQRVTLRCSPRSGDLSVYWYQQSLDQGLQFLIQYYNGEERAKGNILERFSAQQFPDLHSELNLSSLELGDSALYFCASSVGGGSPYEQYFGPGTRLTVT.

This chain uses TRBV5-1 with TRBJ2-2; D uncertain. The length of the CDR3 is 12 residues. The V gene lost 0 bases and the J gene lost 8 bases, with 5 bases spanning the gap. Germline CDR1 reads SGHRS; CDR2 reads YFSETQ. The CDR3 DNA follows: TGCGCCAGCAGCTTGGAGGTTGGGGAGCTGTTTTTT. It encodes CASSLEVGELFF.

This clonotype was seen repeatedly, ten times or more. V usage is TRBV20-1 and J usage is TRBJ2-1; 7 bases are a match to TRBD2. Germline V gives CDR1 DFQATT, CDR2 SNEGSKA (reference sequence). The length of the CDR3 is 14 residues. Trimming removed 3 bases from V and 5 bases from J; junction bases left unmatched: 7. The CDR3 sequence is CSASRAGVHNEQFF. DNA for the CDR3: TGCAGTGCTAGTAGGGCGGGAGTCCACAATGAGCAGTTCTTC.

This clonotype was seen many times. The chain couples TRBV11-2 to TRBJ2-7; D is possibly TRBD1 (6 bases). The CDR3 extends over 14 amino acids. From germline, CDR1 is SGHAT and CDR2 FQNNGV. V gave up 2 bases and J gave up 6 bases, with 14 bases separating them. DNA of the CDR3: TGTGCCAGCAGCTTACGACAGGAATACGGCGAGCAGTACTTC. Translation: CASSLRQEYGEQYF.

This clonotype was observed a handful of times. The DNA for the CDR3 is TGTGCCAGCAGTTCCAACGGTGATACGCAGTATTTT. Protein sequence: CASSSNGDTQYF. V is TRBV6-5 and J is TRBJ2-3; no clear D. CDR1 and CDR2 from the germline V gene are MNHEY and SVGAGI. Trimming took 4 bases from V and 6 from J, leaving 8 bases between them. There are 12 residues in the CDR3.

This clonotype has a count of ten or more. V gene TRBV18 combines with J gene TRBJ2-2; tentative D call: TRBD1 (6 bases). Germline CDR1 is KGHSH and CDR2 is LQKENI. This CDR3 comprises 14 residues. V was clipped by 2 bases and J by 6 bases, with 10 bases between them. CDR3 in amino acids: CASSPTQGPGELFF. CDR3 DNA: TGTGCCAGCTCACCAACACAGGGTCCCGGGGAGCTGTTTTTT. Together with reference TRBV18 and TRBJ2-2, the CDR3 gives the full variable domain: NAGVMQNPRHLVRRRGQEARLRCSPMKGHSHVYWYRQLPEEGLKFMVYLQKENIIDESGMPKERFSAEFPKEGPSILRIQQVVRGDSAAYFCASSPTQGPGELFFGEGSRLTVL.

For this clonotype: A much larger clonotype is one base distant, so this may be a read error. The chain joins TRBV3-1 to TRBJ2-1; 7 bases match TRBD2. CDR1 is LGHDT, CDR2 YNNKEL, per germline (reference sequence). There are 17 residues in the CDR3. The V and J ends lost 3 bases and 6 bases, in that order; junction bases with no gene match: 14. The CDR3 sequence is CASSHGIMGEGRNEQFF. CDR3 in DNA: TGTGCCAGCAGCCACGGGATTATGGGGGAGGGCCGCAATGAGCAGTTCTTC.

This clonotype was seen repeatedly, ten times or more. This sequence joins TRBV20-1 and TRBJ2-3, with 9 bases fitting TRBD2. Germline V lookup: CDR1 DFQATT, CDR2 SNEGSKA (reference sequence). The CDR3 covers 14 residues. V shed 3 bases, J shed 2 bases, and the junction held 3 bases outside the gene matches. CDR3 in amino acids: CSASVAGATDTQYF. The DNA of the CDR3 is TGCAGTGCTAGCGTAGCGGGAGCCACAGATACGCAGTATTTT.

This clonotype was seen at least ten times. The chain is built from TRBV19 and TRBJ2-7; D is ambiguous. Germline assignment: CDR1 LNHDA and CDR2 SQIVND (reference sequence). This CDR3 has 15 amino acids. Trimming removed 0 bases at V and 3 bases at J, with 12 bases between. This CDR3 reads CASSIDSQTLYEQYF. The CDR3 coding sequence is TGTGCCAGTAGTATAGACTCACAGACCCTCTACGAGCAGTACTTC.

This clonotype has ten or more counts. The chain combines TRBV28 with TRBJ2-2; D is possibly TRBD2 (5 bases). Germline V lookup: CDR1 MDHEN, CDR2 SYDVKM. V dropped 8 bases and J dropped 6 bases, with 16 bases sitting between them. The length of the CDR3 is 14 residues. In DNA form, the CDR3 reads TGTGCCAGCCGGGGTGGTCTTGAGGCCGGGGAGCTGTTTTTT. It is translated as CASRGGLEAGELFF.

This clonotype was observed many times. V is TRBV7-9 and J is TRBJ2-3; 11 nucleotides align to TRBD2. Germline V gene lookup returns CDR1 SEHNR and CDR2 FQNEAQ (reference sequence). The CDR3 has 16 amino acids. J gave up 2 bases and V 4 bases, and 5 bases lay outside the gene matches. The CDR3 is CASSSGLAAATDTQYF. In DNA form, the CDR3 reads TGTGCCAGCAGCTCGGGACTAGCGGCAGCCACAGATACGCAGTATTTT.

This clonotype has ten or more counts. The genes are TRBV29-1 and TRBJ1-3; D is unclear. Germline-derived CDR1 and CDR2 are SQVTM and ANQGSEA. CDR3 length: 12 amino acids. With 8 bases removed from V and 0 bases from J, the gap between germline ends came to 8 bases. The CDR3 bases are TGCAGCTGCACCATCTCTGGAAACACCATATATTTT. Residues: CSCTISGNTIYF.

This clonotype was seen repeatedly, ten times or more. V gene TRBV4-1 combines with J gene TRBJ2-3; D assignment may be TRBD1 or TRBD2 (5 bases each). The CDR3 is 15 residues long. The V end was cut by 1 base, the J end by 1 base, with 9 bases between. From germline, CDR1 is MGHRA and CDR2 YSYEKL. CDR3 amino acids: CASSQGVGGTDTQYF. The CDR3 DNA sequence: TGCGCCAGCAGCCAAGGGGTGGGGGGCACAGATACGCAGTATTTT.

The V gene is TRBV6-6, the J gene TRBJ2-4; 16 bases agree with TRBD2. The CDR3 spans 18 residues. Germline CDR1 MNHNY, CDR2 SVGAGI (reference sequence). Germline trimming cut 2 bases from V and 6 bases from J; bases unmatched to any gene: 7. CDR3 DNA sequence: TGTGCCAGCAGTTACGCGGGACTAGCGGGAGGGGGGAGAAACATTCAGTACTTC. Its translation is CASSYAGLAGGGRNIQYF.

The rearrangement uses TRBV11-2 and TRBJ2-5, with TRBD2 as a possible D gene (6 bases). CDR1 is SGHAT and CDR2 is FQNNGV in the germline V gene. The length of the CDR3 is 12 residues. V gave up 8 bases and J gave up 4 bases, with 11 bases separating them. In nucleotides, the CDR3 is TGTGCCAGCGCCTCCGGGGGAGAGACCCAGTACTTC. Its translation is CASASGGETQYF. Drawing the rest from reference TRBV11-2 and TRBJ2-5, the complete variable domain is EAGVAQSPRYKIIEKRQSVAFWCNPISGHATLYWYQQILGQGPKLLIQFQNNGVVDDSQLPKDRFSAERLKGVDSTLKIQPAKLEDSAVYLCASASGGETQYFGPGTRLLVL.